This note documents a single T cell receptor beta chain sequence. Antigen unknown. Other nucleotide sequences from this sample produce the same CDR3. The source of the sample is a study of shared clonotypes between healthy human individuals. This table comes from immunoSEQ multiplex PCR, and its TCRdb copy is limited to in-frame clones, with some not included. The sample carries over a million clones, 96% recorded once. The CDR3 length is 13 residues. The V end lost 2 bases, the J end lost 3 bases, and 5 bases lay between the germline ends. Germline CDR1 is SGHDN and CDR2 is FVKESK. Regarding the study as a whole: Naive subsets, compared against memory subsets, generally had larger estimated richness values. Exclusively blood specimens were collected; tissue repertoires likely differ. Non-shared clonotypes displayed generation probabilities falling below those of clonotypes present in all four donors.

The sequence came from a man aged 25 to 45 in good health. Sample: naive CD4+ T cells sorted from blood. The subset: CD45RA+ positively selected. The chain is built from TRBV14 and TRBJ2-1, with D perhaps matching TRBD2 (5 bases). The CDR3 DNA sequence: TGTGCCAGCAGCCAAACTAGCTACAATGAGCAGTTCTTC. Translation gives CASSQTSYNEQFF.